These 22 T cell receptor beta chains came from one sample sequenced in a study of early T cells in non-severe SARS-CoV-2 infection. TCRdb used MiXCR to reprocess the 5' RACE reads, holding one entry per CDR3 protein. The profile shows 57,000 or so distinct CDR3 sequences, around 13% of them singletons. The sequenced sample consisted of whole blood. These receptors originate from an adult who was a healthcare worker with PCR-confirmed SARS-CoV-2 infection or an uninfected control (not recorded which).

In its sample, this clonotype was seen a few times. The chain has TRBV15 and TRBJ2-1; a possible D gene is TRBD2 (5 bases). The CDR3 sequence is 15 residues long. V dropped 0 bases and J dropped 1 base, with 7 bases sitting between them. The germline V gene encodes CDR1 LNHNV and CDR2 YYDKDF (reference sequence). As DNA, the CDR3 is TGTGCCACCAGCAGAGATCGAGGGTCCTACAATGAGCAGTTCTTC. Its translation is CATSRDRGSYNEQFF.

The J gene is TRBJ2-5, the V gene TRBV11-2; no definite D call. V was trimmed by 0 bases and J by 5 bases, leaving 13 bases between them. The CDR3 length is 15 residues. Germline-derived CDR1 and CDR2 are SGHAT and FQNNGV. CDR3 bases: TGTGCCAGCAGCTTAGACGGTGCTAGTCGGGAGACCCAGTACTTC. Its protein product is CASSLDGASRETQYF.

Many counts were recorded for this clonotype. The V gene is TRBV20-1, the J gene TRBJ2-1, with D perhaps matching TRBD1 or TRBD2 (5 bases each). V was trimmed by 1 base and J by 3 bases, leaving 16 bases between them. Germline CDR1 and CDR2: DFQATT and SNEGSKA (reference sequence). The CDR3 is 16 amino acids. The CDR3 protein is CSARVKRGANYNEQFF. In DNA form, the CDR3 reads TGCAGTGCTAGAGTGAAGAGAGGGGCAAACTACAATGAGCAGTTCTTC.

The rearrangement joins TRBV2 to TRBJ1-2; 7 bases fit TRBD1. Trimming cost V 8 bases and J 7 bases; bases outside gene matches: 10. The CDR3 is 13 residues long. Germline V gene data show CDR1 as SNHLY and CDR2 as FYNNEI. CDR3 in amino acids: CASLLTGDAGYTF. CDR3 in DNA: TGTGCCAGCCTCCTCACAGGGGACGCTGGCTACACCTTC.

This clonotype has a handful of counts. The chain links TRBV5-1 to TRBJ2-1; D is unclear. Germline V gives CDR1 SGHRS, CDR2 YFSETQ. The V end was cut by 2 bases, the J end by 8 bases, with 14 bases between. CDR3 size: 14 residues. CDR3 DNA: TGCGCCAGCAGCTTAATGAGACTTGGAGATGAGCAGTTCTTC. Translated, it gives CASSLMRLGDEQFF.

This clonotype was recorded at least ten times. The J gene is TRBJ2-7, the V gene TRBV11-2; TRBD2 agrees at 7 bases. Trimming at V came to 5 bases and at J to 6 bases, leaving 13 bases not matched to a gene. The CDR3 sequence is 15 residues long. The germline CDR1 and CDR2 sequences are SGHAT and FQNNGV. CDR3 in amino acids: CASSTSSGMFSEQYF. The DNA for the CDR3 is TGTGCCAGCAGCACCTCGAGCGGGATGTTCTCCGAGCAGTACTTC.

The chain employs TRBV18 and TRBJ1-6; D is uncertain. The germline gives CDR1 KGHSH, CDR2 LQKENI. V was clipped by 1 base and J by 2 bases, with 9 bases between them. The CDR3 is made up of 16 amino acids. Here the CDR3 DNA reads TGTGCCAGCTCACCACGGGGAGTCACCTATAATTCACCCCTCCACTTT. Amino acid sequence: CASSPRGVTYNSPLHF.

The table lists this clonotype with many counts. The chain recombines TRBV25-1 with TRBJ2-1; D could derive from TRBD1 or TRBD2 (6 bases each). The V and J ends lost 3 bases and 2 bases respectively, with 17 bases between them. Germline V gene data show CDR1 as MGHDK and CDR2 as SYGVNS. CDR3 length: 17 residues. The CDR3 here is CASSDVRGGNPYNEQFF. CDR3 DNA sequence: TGTGCCAGCAGTGATGTTCGAGGGGGGAACCCCTACAATGAGCAGTTCTTC.

The chain employs TRBV10-3 and TRBJ2-1; D is perhaps TRBD1 (6 bases). The germline V gene has CDR1 ENHRY and CDR2 SYGVKD. This CDR3 is built from 16 residues. The V end was cut by 3 bases, the J end by 2 bases, with 14 bases between. The CDR3 DNA follows: TGTGCCATCAGTGATCCGACAACAGGGACCTACAATGAGCAGTTCTTC. Translated, it gives CAISDPTTGTYNEQFF.

This clonotype was seen repeatedly, ten times or more. The chain combines TRBV6-5 with TRBJ1-2; D remains unclear. Trimming cost V 6 bases and J 8 bases, with 16 bases left between them. Germline lookup yields CDR1 MNHEY and CDR2 SVGAGI. The CDR3 consists of 13 residues. The chain's CDR3 is CASSLDTVGGYTF. The CDR3 coding sequence is TGTGCCAGCAGCCTTGACACCGTGGGCGGCTACACCTTC.

V and J are TRBV28 and TRBJ2-5; 7 bases map to TRBD2. This CDR3 has 16 residues. The germline CDR1 and CDR2 sequences are MDHEN and SYDVKM. V lost 1 base, J lost 3 bases, and 8 bases stayed unmatched. CDR3 amino acids: CASSLSGAGYEETQYF. The CDR3 nucleotides are TGTGCCAGCAGTTTATCTGGAGCGGGATACGAAGAGACCCAGTACTTC.

This clonotype showed up just a few times. The genes are TRBV6-2 or TRBV6-3 and TRBJ2-3; D is perhaps TRBD1 or TRBD2 (6 bases each). The germline V gene encodes CDR1 MNHEY and CDR2 SVGEGT. V was pared by 2 bases and J by 2 bases, with 14 bases between. The CDR3 totals 16 residues. The CDR3 reads CASSYTGGAITDTQYF. The CDR3 DNA follows: TGTGCCAGCAGTTACACCGGGGGCGCTATCACAGATACGCAGTATTTT.

V gene TRBV29-1 combines with J gene TRBJ2-5, with a tentative D call TRBD1 (5 bases). Deletions cut 5 bases from V and 3 bases from J, with 10 bases between. The CDR3 has 12 amino acids. CDR1 and CDR2 from the germline V gene are SQVTM and ANQGSEA. The CDR3 DNA sequence: TGCAGCGTTCAAGGGGTAGAAGAGACCCAGTACTTC. It specifies CSVQGVEETQYF.

In this sample, this clonotype turned up a few times. V gene TRBV7-9 combines with J gene TRBJ2-1; D is possibly TRBD1 or TRBD2 (5 bases each). Germline CDR1 is SEHNR and CDR2 is FQNEAQ (reference sequence). This CDR3 spans 16 amino acids. The V gene lost 4 bases and the J gene lost 5 bases, with 18 bases spanning the gap. The CDR3 nucleotides are TGTGCCAGCAGCTGGCTGGACCTCCGAGGGGACAATGAGCAGTTCTTC. It yields the protein CASSWLDLRGDNEQFF.

V is TRBV4-3 and J is TRBJ1-1; no clear D gene. Germline V lookup: CDR1 LGHNA, CDR2 YSLEER. The CDR3 contains 13 residues. Trimming pared 1 base from V and 0 bases from J, leaving 3 bases between. CDR3 protein: CASSQAVNTEAFF. The CDR3, as DNA: TGCGCCAGCAGCCAAGCCGTGAACACTGAAGCTTTCTTT.

J is TRBJ2-1 and V is TRBV28; 7 positions agree with TRBD1. This CDR3 region has 13 residues. V lost 1 base and J lost 6; bases outside the gene matches: 0. The germline V gene has CDR1 MDHEN and CDR2 SYDVKM. The CDR3 DNA sequence: TGTGCCAGCAGTTTATCAGGGGGCAATGAGCAGTTCTTC. It specifies CASSLSGGNEQFF. The full variable domain, with the rest looked up from reference TRBV28 and TRBJ2-1, is DVKVTQSSRYLVKRTGEKVFLECVQDMDHENMFWYRQDPGLGLRLIYFSYDVKMKEKGDIPEGYSVSREKKERFSLILESASTNQTSMYLCASSLSGGNEQFFGPGTRLTVL.

This clonotype was seen repeatedly, ten times or more. V and J are TRBV7-2 and TRBJ2-5; D possibly corresponds to TRBD1 (5 bases). Per the germline V gene, CDR1 is SGHTA and CDR2 is FQGNSA. This CDR3 spans 14 amino acids. V lost 5 bases and J lost 0, with 10 bases in between. CDR3 bases: TGTGCCAGCAGCAAAGACAGCTACCAAGAGACCCAGTACTTC. Residues: CASSKDSYQETQYF.

V gene TRBV18 combines with J gene TRBJ2-7; perhaps TRBD1 as D (6 bases). The CDR3 runs 16 residues. Trimming left V 5 bases short and J 7 bases short, with 24 bases between. Germline-derived CDR1 and CDR2 are KGHSH and LQKENI. The CDR3 nucleotides read TGTGCCAGCTCATCAACAGGGTCCCAGGTACGGCGGGAGCAGTACTTC. Translation gives CASSSTGSQVRREQYF.

This clonotype occurred many times. The chain joins TRBV11-2 to TRBJ2-5; D may match TRBD1 or TRBD2 (5 bases each). This CDR3 spans 14 amino acids. V lost 3 bases to trimming and J lost 5 bases, with 13 bases between them. Germline V gene sequence: CDR1 SGHAT, CDR2 FQNNGV. CDR3 DNA: TGTGCCAGCAGCTTGAGGGGTCTTGGGGAGACCCAGTACTTC. Its protein product is CASSLRGLGETQYF.

V gene TRBV20-1 combines with J gene TRBJ1-6; D gene ambiguous. Trimming shortened V by 0 bases and J by 0 bases, and 18 bases separated the two germline ends. CDR3 length: 19 amino acids. The germline CDR1 and CDR2 sequences are DFQATT and SNEGSKA (reference sequence). This CDR3 is CSARDAAGRPSSYNSPLHF. The CDR3 nucleotides are TGCAGTGCTAGAGACGCCGCGGGCAGACCCAGCTCCTATAATTCACCCCTCCACTTT.

This clonotype was counted a few times. This rearrangement joins TRBV25-1 to TRBJ2-1, with 13 positions matching TRBD2. The CDR3 has 14 amino acids. Per the germline V gene, CDR1 is MGHDK and CDR2 is SYGVNS. J gave up 9 bases and V 6 bases, and 5 bases lay outside the gene matches. The CDR3 spells CASRGTSGKGEQFF. The DNA for the CDR3 is TGTGCCAGCAGAGGGACTAGCGGGAAGGGTGAGCAGTTCTTC.

As to this clonotype: Germline and junction disagree at one end, which may indicate a read error. This CDR3 is CANSQVSGDGIYGYTF. The CDR3 bases are TGCGCCAACAGCCAAGTCTCCGGGGACGGTATCTATGGCTACACCTTC. The rearrangement uses TRBV4-3 and TRBJ1-2, with D tentatively TRBD1 (5 bases). Germline CDR1 is LGHNA and CDR2 is YSLEER. This CDR3 spans 16 amino acids.